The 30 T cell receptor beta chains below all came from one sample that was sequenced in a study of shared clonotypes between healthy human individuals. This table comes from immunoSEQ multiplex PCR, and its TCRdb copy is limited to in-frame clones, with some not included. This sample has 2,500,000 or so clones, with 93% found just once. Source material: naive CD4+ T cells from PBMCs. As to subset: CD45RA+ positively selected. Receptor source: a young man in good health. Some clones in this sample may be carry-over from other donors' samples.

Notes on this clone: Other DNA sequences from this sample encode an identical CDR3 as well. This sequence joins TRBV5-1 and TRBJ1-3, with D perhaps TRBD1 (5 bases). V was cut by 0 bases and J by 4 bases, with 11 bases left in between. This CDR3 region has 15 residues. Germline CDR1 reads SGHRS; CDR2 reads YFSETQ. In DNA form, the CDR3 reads TGCGCCAGCAGCTTGGCAAGGGGTTCAGGAAACACCATATATTTT. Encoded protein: CASSLARGSGNTIYF.

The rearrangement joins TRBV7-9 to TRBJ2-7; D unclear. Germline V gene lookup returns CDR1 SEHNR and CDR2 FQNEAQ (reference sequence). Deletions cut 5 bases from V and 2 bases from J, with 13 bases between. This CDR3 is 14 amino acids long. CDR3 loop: CASSLGPSPYEQYF. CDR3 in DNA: TGTGCCAGCAGCCTCGGGCCCTCCCCCTACGAGCAGTACTTC.

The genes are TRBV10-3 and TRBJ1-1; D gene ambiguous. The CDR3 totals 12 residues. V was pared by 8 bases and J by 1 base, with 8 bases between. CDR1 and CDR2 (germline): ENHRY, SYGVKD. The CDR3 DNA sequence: TGTGCCATCTCCGCAGCGAACACTGAAGCTTTCTTT. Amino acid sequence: CAISAANTEAFF.

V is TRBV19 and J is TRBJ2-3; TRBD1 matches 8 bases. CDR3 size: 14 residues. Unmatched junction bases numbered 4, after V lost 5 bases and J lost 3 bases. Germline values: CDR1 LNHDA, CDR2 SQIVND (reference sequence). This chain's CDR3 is CASSLTGGTDTQYF. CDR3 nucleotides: TGTGCCAGTAGTCTCACAGGGGGGACAGATACGCAGTATTTT.

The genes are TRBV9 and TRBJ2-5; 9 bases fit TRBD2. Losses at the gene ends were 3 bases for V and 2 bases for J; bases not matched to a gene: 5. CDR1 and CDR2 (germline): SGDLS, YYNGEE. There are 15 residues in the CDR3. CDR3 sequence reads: CASSGATSGQETQYF. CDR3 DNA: TGTGCCAGCAGCGGGGCGACTAGCGGACAAGAGACCCAGTACTTC.

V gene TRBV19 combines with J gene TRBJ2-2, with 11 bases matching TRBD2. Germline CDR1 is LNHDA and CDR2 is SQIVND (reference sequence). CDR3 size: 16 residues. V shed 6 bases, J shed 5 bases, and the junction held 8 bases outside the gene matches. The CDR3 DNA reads TGTGCCAGTAGGCGAACTAGCGGGAGAGAAACCGGGGAGCTGTTTTTT. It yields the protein CASRRTSGRETGELFF. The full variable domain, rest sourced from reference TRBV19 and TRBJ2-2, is DGGITQSPKYLFRKEGQNVTLSCEQNLNHDAMYWYRQDPGQGLRLIYYSQIVNDFQKGDIAEGYSVSREKKESFPLTVTSAQKNPTAFYLCASRRTSGRETGELFFGEGSRLTVL.

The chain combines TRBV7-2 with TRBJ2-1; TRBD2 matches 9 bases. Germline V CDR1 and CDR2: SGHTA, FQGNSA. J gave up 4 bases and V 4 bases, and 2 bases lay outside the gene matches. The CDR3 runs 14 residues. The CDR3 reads CASSSSGAYNEQFF. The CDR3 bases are TGTGCCAGCAGCTCTAGCGGGGCGTACAATGAGCAGTTCTTC.

The CDR3 protein is CASSPGTSGRAAGELFF. CDR3 in DNA: TGCGCCAGCAGCCCCGGGACTAGCGGGAGGGCGGCCGGGGAGCTGTTTTTT. This chain uses TRBV5-1 with TRBJ2-2; 16 bases line up with TRBD2. The CDR3 has 17 amino acids. Germline V lookup: CDR1 SGHRS, CDR2 YFSETQ. V lost 4 bases, J lost 6 bases, and 6 bases stayed unmatched.

CDR3 DNA: TGTGCCATCCGACGTGGGGCGGGGAGCACAGATACGCAGTATTTT. Its protein product is CAIRRGAGSTDTQYF. The chain links TRBV15 to TRBJ2-3; weak D call: TRBD2 (6 bases). Germline CDR1 and CDR2: LNHNV and YYDKDF (reference sequence). V lost 10 bases and J 0 bases, leaving 17 bases between the germline ends. The CDR3 length is 15 residues.

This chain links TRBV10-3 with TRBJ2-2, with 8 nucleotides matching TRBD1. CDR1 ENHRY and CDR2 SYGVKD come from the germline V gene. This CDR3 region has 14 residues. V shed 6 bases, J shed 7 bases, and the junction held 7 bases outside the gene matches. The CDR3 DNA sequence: TGTGCCATCAGGGGGACAGGCGATGGCGGGGAGCTGTTTTTT. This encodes CAIRGTGDGGELFF.

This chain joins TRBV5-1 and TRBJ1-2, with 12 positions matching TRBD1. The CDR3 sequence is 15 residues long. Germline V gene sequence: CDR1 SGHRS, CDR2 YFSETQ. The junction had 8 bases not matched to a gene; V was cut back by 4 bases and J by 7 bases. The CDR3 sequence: CASSTPGQGAGGYTF. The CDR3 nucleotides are TGCGCCAGCAGCACACCGGGACAGGGGGCTGGTGGCTACACCTTC.

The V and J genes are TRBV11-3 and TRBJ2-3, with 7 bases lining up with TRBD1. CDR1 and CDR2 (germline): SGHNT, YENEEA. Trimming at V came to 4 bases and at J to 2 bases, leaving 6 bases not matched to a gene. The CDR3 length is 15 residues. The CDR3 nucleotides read TGTGCCAGCAGCTCTGGAGACAGGGTCACAGATACGCAGTATTTT. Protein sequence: CASSSGDRVTDTQYF.

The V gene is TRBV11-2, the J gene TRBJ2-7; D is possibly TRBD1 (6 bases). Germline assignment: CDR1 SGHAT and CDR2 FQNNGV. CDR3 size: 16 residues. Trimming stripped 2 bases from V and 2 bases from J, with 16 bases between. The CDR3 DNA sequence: TGTGCCAGCAGCTTATTTGTGGCAGGGGATACCTACGAGCAGTACTTC. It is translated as CASSLFVAGDTYEQYF. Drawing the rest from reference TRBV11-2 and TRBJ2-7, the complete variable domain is EAGVAQSPRYKIIEKRQSVAFWCNPISGHATLYWYQQILGQGPKLLIQFQNNGVVDDSQLPKDRFSAERLKGVDSTLKIQPAKLEDSAVYLCASSLFVAGDTYEQYFGPGTRLTVT.

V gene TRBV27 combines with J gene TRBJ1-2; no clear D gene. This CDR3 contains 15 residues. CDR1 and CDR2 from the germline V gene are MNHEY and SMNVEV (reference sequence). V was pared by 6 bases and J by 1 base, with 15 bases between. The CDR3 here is CASSRTSRFNYGYTF. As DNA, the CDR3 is TGTGCCAGCAGCCGGACGTCCCGGTTTAACTATGGCTACACCTTC.

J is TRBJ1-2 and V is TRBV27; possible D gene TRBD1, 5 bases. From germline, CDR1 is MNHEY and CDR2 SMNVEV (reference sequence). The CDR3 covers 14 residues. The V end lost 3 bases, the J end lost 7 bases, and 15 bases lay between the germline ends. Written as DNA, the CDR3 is TGTGCCAGCAGTTTTTGGGACCCTCCCTCTGGCTACACCTTC. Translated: CASSFWDPPSGYTF.

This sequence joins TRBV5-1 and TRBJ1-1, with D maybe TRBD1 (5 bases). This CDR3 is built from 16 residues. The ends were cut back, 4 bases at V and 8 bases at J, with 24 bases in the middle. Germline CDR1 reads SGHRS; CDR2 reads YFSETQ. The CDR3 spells CASSPRVTDLTGEAFF. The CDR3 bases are TGCGCCAGCAGCCCCAGGGTGACAGACCTAACCGGCGAAGCTTTCTTT.

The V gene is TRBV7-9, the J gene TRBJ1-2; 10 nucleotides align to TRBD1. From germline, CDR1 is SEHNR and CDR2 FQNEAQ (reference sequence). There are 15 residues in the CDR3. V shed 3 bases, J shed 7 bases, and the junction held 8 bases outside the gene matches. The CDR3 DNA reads TGTGCCAGCAGCTTGGAGACAGGGGGCGCGGGTGGCTACACCTTC. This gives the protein CASSLETGGAGGYTF.

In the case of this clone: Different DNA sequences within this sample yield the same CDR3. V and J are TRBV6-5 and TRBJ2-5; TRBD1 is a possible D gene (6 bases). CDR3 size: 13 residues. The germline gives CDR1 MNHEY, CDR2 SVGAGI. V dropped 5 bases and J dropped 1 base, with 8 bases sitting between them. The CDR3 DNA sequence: TGTGCCAGCAGTCGACAGGTCCAAGAGACCCAGTACTTC. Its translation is CASSRQVQETQYF.

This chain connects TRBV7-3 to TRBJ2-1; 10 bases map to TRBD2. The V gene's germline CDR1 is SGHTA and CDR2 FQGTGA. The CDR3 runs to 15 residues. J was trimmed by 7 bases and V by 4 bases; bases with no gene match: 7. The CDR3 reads CASSSIAGGGNEQFF. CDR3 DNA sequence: TGTGCCAGCAGCTCAATAGCGGGAGGCGGGAATGAGCAGTTCTTC.

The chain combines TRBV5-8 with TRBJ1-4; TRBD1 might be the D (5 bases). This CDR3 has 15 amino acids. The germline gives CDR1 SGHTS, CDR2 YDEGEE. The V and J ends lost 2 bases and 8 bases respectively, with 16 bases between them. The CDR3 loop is CASSFRQIISEKLFF. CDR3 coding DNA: TGTGCCAGCAGCTTTCGACAGATCATTAGCGAAAAACTGTTTTTT.

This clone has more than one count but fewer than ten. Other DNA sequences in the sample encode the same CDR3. In DNA form, the CDR3 reads TGTGCCAGCGGGACAGTTAACACTGAAGCTTTCTTT. Its translation: CASGTVNTEAFF. This chain uses TRBV28 with TRBJ1-1, with 7 bases fitting TRBD1. The trim removed 8 bases at V and 2 bases at J, leaving 2 bases unmatched. Germline lookup yields CDR1 MDHEN and CDR2 SYDVKM. The CDR3 is 12 residues long.

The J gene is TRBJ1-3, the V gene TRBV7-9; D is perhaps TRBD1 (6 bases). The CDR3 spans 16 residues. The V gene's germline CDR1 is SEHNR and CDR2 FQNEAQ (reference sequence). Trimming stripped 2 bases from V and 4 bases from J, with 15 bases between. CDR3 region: CASSLMARGAGNTIYF. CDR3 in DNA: TGTGCCAGCAGCTTAATGGCCAGGGGAGCCGGAAACACCATATATTTT.

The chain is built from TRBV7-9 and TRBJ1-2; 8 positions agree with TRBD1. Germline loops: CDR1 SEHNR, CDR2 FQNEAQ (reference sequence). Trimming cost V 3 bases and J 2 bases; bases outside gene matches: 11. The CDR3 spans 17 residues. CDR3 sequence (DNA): TGTGCCAGCAGCTTTCCGCCCGTCGACAGGGGCAACTATGGCTACACCTTC. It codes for CASSFPPVDRGNYGYTF.

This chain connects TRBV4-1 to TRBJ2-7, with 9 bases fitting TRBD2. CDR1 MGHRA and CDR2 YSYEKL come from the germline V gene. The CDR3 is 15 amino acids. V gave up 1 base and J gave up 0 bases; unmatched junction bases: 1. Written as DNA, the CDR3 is TGCGCCAGCAGCCAAGCTAGCGGGAACTCCTACGAGCAGTACTTC. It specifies CASSQASGNSYEQYF.

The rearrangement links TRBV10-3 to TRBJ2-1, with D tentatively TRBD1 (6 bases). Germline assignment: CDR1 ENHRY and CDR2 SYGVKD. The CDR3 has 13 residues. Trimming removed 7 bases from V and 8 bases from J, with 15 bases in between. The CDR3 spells CAITGAGADEQFF. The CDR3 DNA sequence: TGTGCCATCACAGGGGCCGGGGCGGATGAGCAGTTCTTC.

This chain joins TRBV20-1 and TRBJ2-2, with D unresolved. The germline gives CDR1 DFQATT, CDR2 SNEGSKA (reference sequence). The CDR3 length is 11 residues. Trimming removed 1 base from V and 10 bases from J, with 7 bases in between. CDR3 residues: CSARGFQELFF. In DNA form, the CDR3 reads TGCAGTGCTAGAGGCTTCCAGGAGCTGTTTTTT.

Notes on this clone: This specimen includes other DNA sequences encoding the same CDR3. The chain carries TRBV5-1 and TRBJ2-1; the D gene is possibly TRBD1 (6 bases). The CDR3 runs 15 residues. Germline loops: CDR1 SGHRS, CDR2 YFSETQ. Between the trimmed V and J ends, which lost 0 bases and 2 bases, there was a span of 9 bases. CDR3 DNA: TGCGCCAGCAGCTTGGGGGGGACAACCTACAATGAGCAGTTCTTC. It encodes CASSLGGTTYNEQFF. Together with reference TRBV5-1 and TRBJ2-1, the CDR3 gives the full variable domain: KAGVTQTPRYLIKTRGQQVTLSCSPISGHRSVSWYQQTPGQGLQFLFEYFSETQRNKGNFPGRFSGRQFSNSRSEMNVSTLELGDSALYLCASSLGGTTYNEQFFGPGTRLTVL.

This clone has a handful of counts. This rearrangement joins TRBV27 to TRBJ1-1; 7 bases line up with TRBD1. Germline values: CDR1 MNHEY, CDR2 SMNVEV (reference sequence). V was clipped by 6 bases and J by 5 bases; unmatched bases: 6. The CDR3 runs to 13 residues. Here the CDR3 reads CASSRGQQTEAFF. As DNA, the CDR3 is TGTGCCAGCAGCCGGGGACAGCAAACTGAAGCTTTCTTT.

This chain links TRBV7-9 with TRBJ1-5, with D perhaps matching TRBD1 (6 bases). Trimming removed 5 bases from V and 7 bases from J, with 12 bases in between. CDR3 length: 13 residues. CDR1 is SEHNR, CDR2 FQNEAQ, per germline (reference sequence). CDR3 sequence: CASSPDRNQPQHF. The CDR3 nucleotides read TGTGCCAGCAGCCCGGACAGAAACCAGCCCCAGCATTTT.

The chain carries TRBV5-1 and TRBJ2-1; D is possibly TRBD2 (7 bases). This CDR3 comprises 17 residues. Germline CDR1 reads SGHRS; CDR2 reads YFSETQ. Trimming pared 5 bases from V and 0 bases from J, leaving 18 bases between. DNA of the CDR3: TGCGCCAGCAGACCCCTGCGGGGGCTCGGCTCCTACAATGAGCAGTTCTTC. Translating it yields CASRPLRGLGSYNEQFF.